This is a list of T cell receptor beta chains from one sample in a study of OX40 agonist ivuxolimab in advanced cancers. TCRdb's table, derived via immunoSEQ multiplex PCR, lists solely in-frame clones and lacks some. The sample yields some 150,000 clones, around 93% seen once. Sequences were derived from CD4+ or CD8+ T cells sorted from blood, sampled in a trial of the OX40 agonist ivuxolimab. The receptors stem from an adult with an advanced solid tumor such as melanoma, head and neck, liver or kidney cancer. CDR3s include the opening cysteine and the closing phenylalanine or tryptophan. The D gene is left open where the match is weak. Clone size is given for some rows only: seen once, a few or many times, or a class if the clone is expanded.

TRBD2 TRBJ2-3 - TRBV4-1 TGCGCCAGCAGCCTCGGACTAGCGGGGGGCCAAACCCCGTATTTT CASSLGLAGGQTPYF
- TRBJ2-7 - TRBV5-4 TGTGCCAGCAGCTTTATAGGGTCCTCCTACGAGCAGTACTTC CASSFIGSSYEQYF
- TRBJ2-7 - TRBV5-1 TGCGCCAGCAGCTTGGACGGGATAGAGGGTGAGCAGTACTTC CASSLDGIEGEQYF
TRBD1 TRBJ1-4 - TRBV4-3 TGCGCCAGCAGCCAGTGGACAGGGGGGGATGAAAAACTGTTTTTT CASSQWTGGDEKLFF
- TRBJ1-3 once TRBV6-5 TGTGCCAGCAGTTCCCGGGAGTACACTGGAAACACCATATATTTT CASSSREYTGNTIYF
TRBD1 TRBJ2-1 - TRBV11-3 TGTGCCAGCAGCTCGGTGGGCAGGGGGCTTTCGGCTGAGCAGTTCTTC CASSSVGRGLSAEQFF
- TRBJ2-1 - TRBV7-2 TGTGCCAGCAGCCCGGTTTACAATGAGCAGTTCTTC CASSPVYNEQFF
TRBD1 TRBJ1-1 - TRBV5-6 TGTGCCAGCAGCGCGACAGGGATTTTTGGTACTGAAGCTTTCTTT CASSATGIFGTEAFF
- TRBJ2-3 - TRBV7-2 TGTGCCAGCAGCTTAGATAGAGATACGCAGTATTTT CASSLDRDTQYF
- TRBJ2-1 - TRBV2 TGTGCCAGCATAGGCTGGAGAGCCTCCTACAATGAGCAGTTCTTC CASIGWRASYNEQFF
- TRBJ1-6 - TRBV4-3 TGCGCCAGCAGCCAAGATCCCAGGGTCTATAATTCACCCCTCCACTTT CASSQDPRVYNSPLHF
- TRBJ2-3 - TRBV6-5 TGTGCCAGCAGTTATTTAACAGGGACGGATACGCAGTATTTT CASSYLTGTDTQYF
TRBD2 TRBJ2-3 - TRBV2 TGTGCCAGCAGGGTAGCGGGTGGCACAGATACGCAGTATTTT CASRVAGGTDTQYF
TRBD1 TRBJ2-2 - TRBV7-9 TGTGCCAGCAGCCCGTGGGACAGCAGCGGGGAGCTGTTTTTT CASSPWDSSGELFF
- TRBJ1-1 - TRBV10-1 TGCGCCAGCAGTGTGGCGGGTTTGGACACTGAAGCTTTCTTT CASSVAGLDTEAFF
- TRBJ2-7 - TRBV6-4 TGTGCCAGCAGTGCTGGGGGGACAGCCTCTCGTAACGAGCAGTACTTC CASSAGGTASRNEQYF
TRBD2 TRBJ2-3 - TRBV5-4 TGTGCCAGCAGCCTGCGAGCGGGAGTGGGAGATACGCAGTATTTT CASSLRAGVGDTQYF
- TRBJ1-1 - TRBV4-2 TGTGCCAGCAGCCAAGATGTGGGGCGGAAGAACACTGAAGCTTTCTTT CASSQDVGRKNTEAFF
TRBD1 TRBJ2-5 - TRBV28 TGTGCCAGCAGTTTAATTAGGGCAGGGGGCACGGAGACCCAGTACTTC CASSLIRAGGTETQYF
- TRBJ2-1 - TRBV7-9 TGTGCCAGCAGCTTCGTCTGGGCCTCGTCTTACAATGAGCAGTTCTTC CASSFVWASSYNEQFF
- TRBJ1-2 - TRBV10-1 TGCGCCAGCAGCCGAACAGGCAACTATGGCTACACCTTC CASSRTGNYGYTF
TRBD1 TRBJ2-5 - TRBV4-3 TGCGCCAGCAGCCAAGGGGGACAGGGGTGGGGATTCGGGGAGACCCAGTACTTC CASSQGGQGWGFGETQYF
- TRBJ2-2 once TRBV19 TGTGCCAGTAGTGGTGCCGGGGAGCTGTTTTTT CASSGAGELFF
TRBD2 TRBJ2-3 - TRBV5-1 TGCGCCAGCAGCTCATCCTTAGCGGGGGGAACAGATACGCAGTATTTT CASSSSLAGGTDTQYF
- TRBJ1-6 - TRBV2 TGTGCCAGCAGAACCCCGACAGATCCCTATAATTCACCCCTCCACTTT CASRTPTDPYNSPLHF
- TRBJ2-7 - TRBV4-1 TGCGCCAGCAGCCGAGAGGGGCGGCGGAGTTACGAGCAGTACTTC CASSREGRRSYEQYF
- TRBJ2-1 - TRBV7-2 TGTGCCAGCAGCTTATGGGCTAGGGCGAATGAGCAGTTCTTC CASSLWARANEQFF
- TRBJ1-5 - TRBV20-1 TGCAGTGCTAGTCCAAATCAGCCCCAGCATTTT CSASPNQPQHF
- TRBJ1-1 - TRBV6-5 TGTGCCAGCACTTTGGGGCGAAGGAACACTGAAGCTTTCTTT CASTLGRRNTEAFF